The 18 T cell receptor beta chains in this list originate from one sample, sequenced in a study of siplizumab effects on memory and regulatory T cells. The mixed lymphocyte reaction cells were cocultured at 37°C for around six days. These TCRs are of unknown antigen specificity. Method: immunoSEQ multiplex PCR; TCRdb's copy keeps in-frame clones and lacks some. The sample includes fewer than 20,000 clones, over 45% of them seen just once. Sequenced input: CFSE-low (dividing) CD4+ T cells sorted from an allogeneic mixed lymphocyte reaction. The receptors were gathered from a human donor in good health; the cells came from an allogeneic mixed lymphocyte reaction.

The chain has TRBV21-1 and TRBJ1-3. TRBV21-1 is classified as a pseudogene. This CDR3 has 17 residues. The CDR3 nucleotides read TGTGCCAGCAGCGCCCGACGGAGCAGATCCCCCCGGGACACCATATATTTT. It encodes CASSARRSRSPRDTIYF.

The chain couples TRBV2 to TRBJ2-5, with TRBD1 as a possible D gene (5 bases). The CDR3 loop spans 14 amino acids. Germline CDR1 and CDR2: SNHLY and FYNNEI. Between the trimmed V and J ends, which lost 3 bases and 2 bases, there was a span of 10 bases. CDR3 DNA: TGTGCCAGCAGTGAGCGCAGGGCGCAAGAGACCCAGTACTTC. The encoded protein is CASSERRAQETQYF.

The rearrangement uses TRBV11-2 and TRBJ1-1; 8 bases line up with TRBD1. The CDR3 is made up of 14 amino acids. The ends lost 5 bases at V and 2 bases at J; junction bases unmatched: 4. The germline V gene encodes CDR1 SGHAT and CDR2 FQNNGV. CDR3 DNA: TGTGCCAGCAGCCACGGACAGGGTAACACTGAAGCTTTCTTT. It translates to CASSHGQGNTEAFF.

The chain employs TRBV6-4 and TRBJ2-1, with TRBD2 matching 10 bases. CDR1 and CDR2 (germline): MRHNA, SNTAGT. Trimming removed 10 bases from V and 9 bases from J; junction bases left unmatched: 18. This CDR3 spans 16 amino acids. CDR3 in amino acids: CAILLTSGGAAVEQFF. DNA for the CDR3: TGTGCCATTCTCCTGACGAGCGGGGGGGCCGCGGTTGAGCAGTTCTTC.

The chain couples TRBV27 to TRBJ2-5; 7 positions agree with TRBD2. Germline loops: CDR1 MNHEY, CDR2 SMNVEV (reference sequence). CDR3 length: 15 residues. V lost 5 bases and J lost 2; bases outside the gene matches: 8. CDR3 bases: TGTGCCAGCAGTCGACTAGCCGGACCTCAAGAGACCCAGTACTTC. As protein: CASSRLAGPQETQYF.

This clone was picked up a small number of times. This sequence joins TRBV19 and TRBJ2-5; unclear D gene. Between the trimmed V and J ends, which lost 4 bases and 2 bases, there was a span of 11 bases. Germline V lookup: CDR1 LNHDA, CDR2 SQIVND (reference sequence). The CDR3 covers 14 residues. The DNA for the CDR3 is TGTGCCAGTAGTAAAGAAAGCGTTCAAGAGACCCAGTACTTC. Amino acids: CASSKESVQETQYF.

This chain joins TRBV6-5 and TRBJ2-7; D remains unclear. V was cut by 8 bases and J by 0 bases, with 14 bases left in between. CDR3 length: 14 residues. The germline CDR1 and CDR2 sequences are MNHEY and SVGAGI. CDR3 nucleotides: TGTGCCAGCTCCGTGGGTTGGGGCTCCTACGAGCAGTACTTC. Protein sequence: CASSVGWGSYEQYF.

In this sample, this clone is medium-sized. The rearrangement joins TRBV5-1 to TRBJ1-4; no firm D call. The germline CDR1 and CDR2 sequences are SGHRS and YFSETQ. V was pared by 4 bases and J by 4 bases, with 11 bases between. This CDR3 has 14 amino acids. The CDR3 protein is CASSIGQNNEKLFF. CDR3 DNA sequence: TGCGCCAGCAGCATCGGGCAGAATAATGAAAAACTGTTTTTT.

The chain combines TRBV30 with TRBJ2-5, with 8 bases aligning to TRBD2. Per the germline V gene, CDR1 is GTSNPN and CDR2 is SVGIG (reference sequence). CDR3 length: 14 residues. Trimming cost V 0 bases and J 5 bases; bases outside gene matches: 5. The CDR3 reads CAWSVAGGWETQYF. CDR3 nucleotide sequence: TGTGCCTGGAGTGTGGCGGGGGGCTGGGAGACCCAGTACTTC.

This chain uses TRBV9 with TRBJ2-7; a weak D match, TRBD2 (5 bases). The germline CDR1 and CDR2 sequences are SGDLS and YYNGEE. The V gene lost 0 bases and the J gene lost 0 bases, with 10 bases spanning the gap. The CDR3 runs 15 residues. CDR3 in amino acids: CASSVEGGSSYEQYF. Here the CDR3 DNA reads TGTGCCAGCAGCGTAGAGGGTGGGAGCTCCTACGAGCAGTACTTC. Using reference TRBV9 and TRBJ2-7 for the parts outside the CDR3, the full variable domain is DSGVTQTPKHLITATGQRVTLRCSPRSGDLSVYWYQQSLDQGLQFLIQYYNGEERAKGNILERFSAQQFPDLHSELNLSSLELGDSALYFCASSVEGGSSYEQYFGPGTRLTVT.

V gene TRBV28 combines with J gene TRBJ1-1; D call uncertain. Germline values: CDR1 MDHEN, CDR2 SYDVKM. The CDR3 sequence is 13 residues long. The germline V and J ends were trimmed by 7 bases and 4 bases, with 13 bases remaining between them. The CDR3 coding sequence is TGTGCCAGCAATCGCGCGGGGAGCACTGAAGCTTTCTTT. Its protein product is CASNRAGSTEAFF. The complete variable domain, with remaining parts taken from reference TRBV28 and TRBJ1-1, reads DVKVTQSSRYLVKRTGEKVFLECVQDMDHENMFWYRQDPGLGLRLIYFSYDVKMKEKGDIPEGYSVSREKKERFSLILESASTNQTSMYLCASNRAGSTEAFFGQGTRLTVV.

DNA for the CDR3: TGTGCCATCAGTATCAGGGTAGACACTGAAGCTTTCTTT. The encoded protein is CAISIRVDTEAFF. V usage is TRBV10-3 and J usage is TRBJ1-1; possible D gene TRBD1, 5 bases. V dropped 5 bases and J dropped 3 bases, with 10 bases sitting between them. Germline CDR1 reads ENHRY; CDR2 reads SYGVKD. This CDR3 spans 13 amino acids.

The table lists this clone with a count of one. The rearrangement links TRBV2 to TRBJ1-5; no clear D. The V end lost 10 bases, the J end lost 0 bases, and 10 bases lay between the germline ends. CDR1 is SNHLY and CDR2 is FYNNEI in the germline V gene. The CDR3 extends over 13 amino acids. DNA for the CDR3: TGTGCCACCGGCTCGGATAGCAATCAGCCCCAGCATTTT. Translating it yields CATGSDSNQPQHF.

V is TRBV6-6 and J is TRBJ2-3; the match to TRBD2 covers 7 bases. Germline trimming cut 6 bases from V and 6 bases from J; bases unmatched to any gene: 6. Germline V gene sequence: CDR1 MNHNY, CDR2 SVGAGI (reference sequence). CDR3 length equals 13 residues. The CDR3 DNA follows: TGTGCCAGCAGCCCCGGGGGGACGGATACGCAGTATTTT. Translation gives CASSPGGTDTQYF.

The J gene is TRBJ1-6, the V gene TRBV27; 7 bases agree with TRBD1. Trimming took 5 bases from V and 17 from J; bases not matched to a gene: 12. CDR3 length: 13 residues. Germline values: CDR1 MNHEY, CDR2 SMNVEV (reference sequence). This chain's CDR3 is CASSPLQGTLVHF. Here the CDR3 DNA reads TGTGCCAGCAGTCCGCTACAGGGGACCCTCGTCCACTTT.

This chain joins TRBV6-6 and TRBJ1-5, with 7 nucleotides matching TRBD1. V lost 7 bases to trimming and J lost 6 bases; unmatched junction nucleotides: 9. The CDR3 runs to 14 residues. Looked up from germline, CDR1 is MNHNY and CDR2 is SVGAGI (reference sequence). As DNA, the CDR3 is TGTGCCAGCACCCAGGGAGGGGGCGGTCAGCCCCAGCATTTT. Amino acids: CASTQGGGGQPQHF.

V usage is TRBV4-2 and J usage is TRBJ1-1, with a tentative D call TRBD1 (5 bases). The V end lost 5 bases, the J end lost 2 bases, and 18 bases lay between the germline ends. Germline V gene data show CDR1 as LGHNA and CDR2 as YNFKEQ. This CDR3 has 16 residues. CDR3 amino acids: CASSLLGGAINTEAFF. In DNA form, the CDR3 reads TGTGCCAGCAGCTTACTCGGGGGTGCGATCAACACTGAAGCTTTCTTT.

The J gene is TRBJ1-6, the V gene TRBV6-5; D gene unclear. V lost 6 bases and J lost 9, with 15 bases in between. The CDR3 length is 14 residues. Germline CDR1 and CDR2: MNHEY and SVGAGI. CDR3 region: CASRSLGVGSPLHF. CDR3 DNA sequence: TGTGCCAGCAGGTCGCTGGGAGTTGGTTCACCCCTCCACTTT.